This T cell receptor (beta chain) was documented in a study of T cells after yellow fever vaccination. TCRdb used MiXCR to reprocess the 5' RACE reads, holding one entry per CDR3 protein. The table lists hundreds of thousands of distinct CDR3 sequences, approximately 13% of them singletons, with under 15% in the top ten. The CDR3 has 15 residues. The V gene lost 5 bases and the J gene lost 2 bases, with 13 bases spanning the gap. Germline V CDR1 and CDR2: SGHTA, FQGNSA. The table lists this clonotype with a few counts. The gene calls are TRBV7-2 and TRBJ2-1, with D maybe TRBD2 (6 bases). This TCR derives from a man younger than 40 who received the YFV17D yellow fever vaccine. Sequenced here: PBMCs, sampled on the day of the yellow fever booster vaccination. The CDR3 here is CASSLGTLAYNEQFF. The CDR3 region has the DNA TGTGCCAGCAGCCTCGGGACTCTGGCCTACAATGAGCAGTTCTTC.